In this sample, the clone carrying this T cell receptor (beta chain) turned up a few times. Its ends do not fully match the called genes, so a read error is possible. This specimen comes from a study of blood T cell repertoires in COVID-19. Overall study: Nucleic acid was either cDNA or gDNA, and it came from T cells, B-cell-depleted T cells, or PBMCs.

The germline V gene encodes CDR1 SEHNR and CDR2 FQNEAQ (reference sequence). The CDR3 is 14 residues long. Sequencing used immunoSEQ multiplex PCR; TCRdb keeps in-frame clones, though not all of them. The sample carries nearly 80,000 clones, roughly 80% recorded once. V is TRBV7-9 and J is TRBJ2-7; 10 bases align to TRBD2. This clonotype was sampled from a woman in her seventies with acute or convalescent COVID-19. The sequencing input was peripheral blood. CDR3 in amino acids: CASSLAQAGGPSVF. The CDR3 nucleotides are TGTGCCAGCAGCTTAGCGCAAGCGGGAGGGCCTTCGGTCTTC.